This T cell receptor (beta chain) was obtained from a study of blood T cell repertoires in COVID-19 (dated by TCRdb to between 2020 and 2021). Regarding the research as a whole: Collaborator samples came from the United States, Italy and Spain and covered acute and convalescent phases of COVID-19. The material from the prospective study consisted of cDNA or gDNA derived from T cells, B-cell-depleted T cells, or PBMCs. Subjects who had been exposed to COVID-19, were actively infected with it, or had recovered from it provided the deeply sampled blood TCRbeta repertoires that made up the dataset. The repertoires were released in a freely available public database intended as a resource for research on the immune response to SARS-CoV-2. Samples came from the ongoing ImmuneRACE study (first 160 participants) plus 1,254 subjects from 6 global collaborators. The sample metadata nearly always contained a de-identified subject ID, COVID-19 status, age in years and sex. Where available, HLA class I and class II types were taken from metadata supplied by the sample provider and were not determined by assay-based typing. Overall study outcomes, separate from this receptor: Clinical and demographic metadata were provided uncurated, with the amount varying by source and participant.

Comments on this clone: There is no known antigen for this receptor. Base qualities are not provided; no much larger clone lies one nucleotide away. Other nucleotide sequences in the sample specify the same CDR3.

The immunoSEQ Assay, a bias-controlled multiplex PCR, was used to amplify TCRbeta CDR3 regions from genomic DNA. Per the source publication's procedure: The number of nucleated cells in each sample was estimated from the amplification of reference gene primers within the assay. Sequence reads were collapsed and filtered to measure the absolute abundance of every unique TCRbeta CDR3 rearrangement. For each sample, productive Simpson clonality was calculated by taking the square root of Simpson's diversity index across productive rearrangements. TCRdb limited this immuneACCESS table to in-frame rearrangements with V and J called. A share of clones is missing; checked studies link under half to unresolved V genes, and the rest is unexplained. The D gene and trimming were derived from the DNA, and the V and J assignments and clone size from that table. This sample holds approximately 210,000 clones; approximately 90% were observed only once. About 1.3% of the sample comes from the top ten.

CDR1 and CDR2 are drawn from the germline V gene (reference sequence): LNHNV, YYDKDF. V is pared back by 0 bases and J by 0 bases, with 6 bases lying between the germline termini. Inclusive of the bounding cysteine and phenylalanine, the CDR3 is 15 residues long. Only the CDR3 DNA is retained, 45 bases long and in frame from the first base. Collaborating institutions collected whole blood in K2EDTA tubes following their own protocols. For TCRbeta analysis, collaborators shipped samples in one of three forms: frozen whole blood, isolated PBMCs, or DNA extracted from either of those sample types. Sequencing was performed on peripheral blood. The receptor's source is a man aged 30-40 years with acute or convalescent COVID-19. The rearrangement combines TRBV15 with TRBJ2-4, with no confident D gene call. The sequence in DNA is TGTGCCACCAGCAGAGACCCTGTAGCCAAAAACATTCAGTACTTC. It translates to CATSRDPVAKNIQYF.